This passage covers 17 T cell receptor beta chains from one sample sequenced in a study of T-cell reconstitution after alpha-beta-depleted transplantation in children. Using unique molecular identifiers, the investigators prepared the TCRbeta library. TCRdb ran MiXCR on the PCR reads and lists one entry per CDR3 protein. The sample yields over 550,000 distinct CDR3 sequences, more than 9% seen once. Sequenced here: PBMCs from the stem cell graft donor, sampled from the stem cell graft. The receptors originated from a human donor who donated a stem cell graft to a child with acute myeloid leukemia.

The chain recombines TRBV6-6 with TRBJ1-2; D unclear. Looked up from germline, CDR1 is MNHNY and CDR2 is SVGAGI (reference sequence). The CDR3 length is 13 residues. The ends were cut back, 0 bases at V and 6 bases at J, with 8 bases in the middle. The CDR3 sequence: CASSYSSGDGYTF. The CDR3 DNA follows: TGTGCCAGCAGTTACTCGAGTGGGGATGGCTACACCTTC.

There are many counts of this clonotype. This chain uses TRBV27 with TRBJ2-7; 7 nucleotides match TRBD1. The CDR3 is 13 residues long. V shed 6 bases and J 2 bases; nucleotides not matched to a gene: 4. Germline values: CDR1 MNHEY, CDR2 SMNVEV (reference sequence). The DNA for the CDR3 is TGTGCCAGCAGACCACAGGGGACCTACGAGCAGTACTTC. Translation: CASRPQGTYEQYF.

This clonotype was seen many times. This rearrangement joins TRBV29-1 to TRBJ2-7; TRBD1 aligns across 7 bases. This CDR3 spans 11 amino acids. CDR1 is SQVTM and CDR2 is ANQGSEA in the germline V gene. The junction had 4 bases not matched to a gene; V was cut back by 7 bases and J by 4 bases. Here the CDR3 reads CSAAQGYEQYF. The CDR3, as DNA: TGCAGCGCCGCACAGGGGTACGAGCAGTACTTC.

This clonotype was observed at least ten times. V usage is TRBV7-9 and J usage is TRBJ2-1; tentative D call: TRBD2 (5 bases). This CDR3 is built from 14 residues. Looked up from germline, CDR1 is SEHNR and CDR2 is FQNEAQ (reference sequence). V was trimmed by 5 bases and J by 5 bases, leaving 13 bases between them. CDR3 loop: CASSHTLDDNEQFF. CDR3 coding DNA: TGTGCCAGCAGCCATACACTAGATGACAATGAGCAGTTCTTC.

The J gene is TRBJ2-7, the V gene TRBV18, with D perhaps TRBD1 or TRBD2 (5 bases each). The CDR3 is 16 amino acids. The germline V gene has CDR1 KGHSH and CDR2 LQKENI. Trimming shortened V by 1 base and J by 5 bases, and 18 bases separated the two germline ends. This chain's CDR3 is CASSPRTGLGVDEQYF. The CDR3 DNA reads TGTGCCAGCTCACCACGAACGGGATTAGGGGTCGACGAGCAGTACTTC.

This clonotype occurred a few times. V and J are TRBV5-1 and TRBJ2-2; D might be TRBD2 (5 bases). V was clipped by 1 base and J by 6 bases, with 13 bases between them. The CDR3 has 15 amino acids. Per germline, CDR1 SGHRS and CDR2 YFSETQ. This chain's CDR3 is CASSLTGKVSGELFF. The CDR3 nucleotides are TGCGCCAGCAGCTTGACCGGGAAGGTCTCCGGGGAGCTGTTTTTT.

The sample holds a few counts of this clonotype. This chain links TRBV12-3 or TRBV12-4 with TRBJ2-5; D ambiguous. This CDR3 is built from 11 residues. V lost 4 bases and J 6 bases, leaving 6 bases between the germline ends. DNA of the CDR3: TGTGCCAGCAGTTGGGAAAAGACCCAGTACTTC. Residues: CASSWEKTQYF.

The V call is TRBV7-8, the J call TRBJ2-4; the D is unclear. Between the trimmed V and J ends, which lost 5 bases and 1 base, there was a span of 15 bases. Germline CDR1 reads SGHVS; CDR2 reads FQNEAQ. This CDR3 is 16 amino acids long. The CDR3 loop is CASSPQTEIAKNIQYF. DNA of the CDR3: TGTGCCAGCAGCCCACAGACGGAGATTGCCAAAAACATTCAGTACTTC.

In this sample, this clonotype turned up many times. The gene calls are TRBV3-1 and TRBJ1-5; D might be TRBD1 (6 bases). Deletions cut 1 base from V and 3 bases from J, with 13 bases between. This CDR3 contains 16 residues. CDR1 and CDR2 (germline): LGHDT, YNNKEL (reference sequence). CDR3 DNA sequence: TGTGCCAGCAGCCAAGTATCGGGGGGCAACAATCAGCCCCAGCATTTT. Translation: CASSQVSGGNNQPQHF.

In this sample, this clonotype turned up a few times. V usage is TRBV14 and J usage is TRBJ1-1; D uncertain. In germline, CDR1 is SGHDN, CDR2 FVKESK. The CDR3 sequence is 14 residues long. Deletions cut 0 bases from V and 7 bases from J, with 12 bases between. CDR3 in amino acids: CASSQEPITVEAFF. The CDR3 bases are TGTGCCAGCAGCCAAGAACCAATTACCGTTGAAGCTTTCTTT.

This chain uses TRBV20-1 with TRBJ2-5, with 9 bases lining up with TRBD2. Germline values: CDR1 DFQATT, CDR2 SNEGSKA (reference sequence). The CDR3 has 13 amino acids. V lost 1 base to trimming and J lost 4 bases; unmatched junction nucleotides: 1. CDR3 nucleotide sequence: TGCAGTGCTAGAGGGGGACTAGCAGAGACCCAGTACTTC. The encoded protein is CSARGGLAETQYF.

This clonotype was seen repeatedly, ten times or more. The V call is TRBV29-1, the J call TRBJ2-1, with D perhaps TRBD2 (6 bases). Germline V gene lookup returns CDR1 SQVTM and CDR2 ANQGSEA. This CDR3 is 13 amino acids long. The V gene lost 5 bases and the J gene lost 5 bases, with 13 bases spanning the gap. DNA of the CDR3: TGCAGCGTTAAATCGGGAGTAGACAATGAGCAGTTCTTC. It codes for CSVKSGVDNEQFF.

This clonotype was seen a few times. The J gene is TRBJ1-5, the V gene TRBV7-2; possibly TRBD1 for D (6 bases). This CDR3 is 16 amino acids long. Per germline, CDR1 SGHTA and CDR2 FQGNSA. Trimming left V 5 bases short and J 6 bases short, with 20 bases between. CDR3 amino acids: CASSATGSRQFQPQHF. DNA of the CDR3: TGTGCCAGCAGCGCCACAGGGAGCCGACAATTTCAGCCCCAGCATTTT.

The chain has TRBV9 and TRBJ2-3; the D is unclear. Germline V gene data show CDR1 as SGDLS and CDR2 as YYNGEE. Trimming took off 0 bases at V and 2 bases at J, with 7 bases between the two ends. The CDR3 extends over 14 amino acids. CDR3 residues: CASSVATHTDTQYF. The CDR3 coding sequence is TGTGCCAGCAGCGTAGCAACACACACAGATACGCAGTATTTT.

The sample holds many counts of this clonotype. The junction shows a germline mismatch at one end, possibly a read error. The chain combines TRBV5-1 with TRBJ2-7; perhaps D is TRBD1 or TRBD2 (6 bases each). The CDR3 has 14 residues. Looked up from germline, CDR1 is SGHRS and CDR2 is YFSETQ. Written as DNA, the CDR3 is TGTGCCAGCAGCCAAGGGGGGACGGACTACGAGCAGTACTTC. Amino acids: CASSQGGTDYEQYF. Variable domain in full (rest from reference TRBV5-1 and TRBJ2-7): KAGVTQTPRYLIKTRGQQVTLSCSPISGHRSVSWYQQTPGQGLQFLFEYFSETQRNKGNFPGRFSGRQFSNSRSEMNVSTLELGDSALYLCASSQGGTDYEQYFGPGTRLTVT.

The chain recombines TRBV11-1 with TRBJ2-5; the D gene is possibly TRBD2 (6 bases). Per germline, CDR1 SGHAT and CDR2 FQDESV (reference sequence). This CDR3 spans 15 amino acids. Trimming took off 5 bases at V and 4 bases at J, with 17 bases between the two ends. Here the CDR3 reads CASSPRGGARETQYF. DNA of the CDR3: TGTGCCAGCAGCCCAAGGGGCGGGGCTCGAGAGACCCAGTACTTC.

This clonotype appeared a few times. This chain joins TRBV12-3 or TRBV12-4 and TRBJ1-6, with D unclear. The CDR3 totals 12 residues. V was pared by 6 bases and J by 5 bases, with 5 bases between. CDR3 DNA: TGTGCCAGCAGGCCCCATAATTCACCCCTCCACTTT. Its translation: CASRPHNSPLHF.